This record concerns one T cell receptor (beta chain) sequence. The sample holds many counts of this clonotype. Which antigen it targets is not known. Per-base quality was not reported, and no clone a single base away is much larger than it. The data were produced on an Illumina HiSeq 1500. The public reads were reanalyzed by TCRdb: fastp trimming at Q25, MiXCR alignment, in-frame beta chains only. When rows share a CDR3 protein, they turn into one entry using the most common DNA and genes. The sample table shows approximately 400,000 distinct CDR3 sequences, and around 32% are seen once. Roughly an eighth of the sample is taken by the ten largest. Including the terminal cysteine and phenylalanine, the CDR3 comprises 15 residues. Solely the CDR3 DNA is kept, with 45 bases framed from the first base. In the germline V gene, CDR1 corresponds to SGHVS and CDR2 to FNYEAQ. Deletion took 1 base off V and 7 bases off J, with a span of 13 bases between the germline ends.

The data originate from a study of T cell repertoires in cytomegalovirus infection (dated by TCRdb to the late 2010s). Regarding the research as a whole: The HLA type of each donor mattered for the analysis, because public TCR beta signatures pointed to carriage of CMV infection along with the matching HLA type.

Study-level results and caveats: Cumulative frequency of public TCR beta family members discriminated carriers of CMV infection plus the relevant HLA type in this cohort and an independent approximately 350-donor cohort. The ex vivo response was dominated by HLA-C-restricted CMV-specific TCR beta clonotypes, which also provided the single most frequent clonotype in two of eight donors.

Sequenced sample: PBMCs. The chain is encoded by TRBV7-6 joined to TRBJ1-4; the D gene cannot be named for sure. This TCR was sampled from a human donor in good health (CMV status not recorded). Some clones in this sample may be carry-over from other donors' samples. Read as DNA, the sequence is TGTGCCAGCAGCTTAGTTTGGGGTGGTGGTGAAAAACTGTTTTTT. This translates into CASSLVWGGGEKLFF.